These 14 T cell receptor beta chains share one sample of origin, sequenced in a study of radiotherapy plus CTLA-4 blockade in lung cancer. Sequenced by immunoSEQ multiplex PCR; TCRdb stores in-frame clones only, minus some. The sample holds tens of thousands of clones; 70% to 75% are singletons and the top ten take roughly an eighth. The source was peripheral blood, collected from a patient treated with radiotherapy plus ipilimumab. These receptors came from a human donor with non-small cell lung cancer that progressed on radiotherapy plus ipilimumab.

The V gene is TRBV7-2, the J gene TRBJ1-6, with 7 positions matching TRBD1. V was clipped by 1 base and J by 2 bases; unmatched bases: 5. Germline CDR1 reads SGHTA; CDR2 reads FQGNSA. The CDR3 consists of 17 residues. The CDR3 spells CASSLGQQGTYNSPLHF. As DNA, the CDR3 is TGTGCCAGCAGCTTAGGCCAACAGGGGACCTATAATTCACCCCTCCACTTT.

This chain joins TRBV19 and TRBJ1-6, with 7 nucleotides matching TRBD1. CDR3 size: 15 residues. The V gene end was trimmed by 5 bases and the J gene end by 7 bases; junction bases not matched to a gene: 8. CDR1 and CDR2 from the germline V gene are LNHDA and SQIVND (reference sequence). The CDR3 DNA reads TGTGCCAGTAGTCAACATGGGACAGAGAATTCACCCCTCCACTTT. It is translated as CASSQHGTENSPLHF.

The chain links TRBV5-4 to TRBJ2-6; D call uncertain. The ends were cut back, 1 base at V and 0 bases at J, with 5 bases in the middle. This CDR3 has 15 residues. From germline, CDR1 is SGHNT and CDR2 YYREEE (reference sequence). This chain's CDR3 is CASSLMSSGANVLTF. The CDR3 coding sequence is TGTGCCAGCAGCTTGATGAGCTCTGGGGCCAACGTCCTGACTTTC.

This sequence joins TRBV25-1 and TRBJ1-1; D is unclear. This CDR3 comprises 13 residues. The ends were cut back, 2 bases at V and 3 bases at J, with 7 bases in the middle. CDR1 and CDR2 (germline): MGHDK, SYGVNS. CDR3 sequence (DNA): TGTGCCAGCAGTGAAGGGGATCACACTGAAGCTTTCTTT. Protein product: CASSEGDHTEAFF.

The chain carries TRBV4-3 and TRBJ2-3; no clear D gene. Trimming pared 0 bases from V and 0 bases from J, leaving 16 bases between. CDR1 is LGHNA and CDR2 is YSLEER in the germline V gene. This CDR3 is 18 amino acids long. The CDR3, as DNA: TGCGCCAGCAGCCAAGAACCGCTCACAGCAACTAGCACAGATACGCAGTATTTT. Translated, it gives CASSQEPLTATSTDTQYF.

This clone has a single count. V is TRBV9 and J is TRBJ2-3, with unresolved D. Germline V gene sequence: CDR1 SGDLS, CDR2 YYNGEE. Trimming took 4 bases from V and 6 from J, leaving 9 bases between them. This CDR3 comprises 12 residues. Written as DNA, the CDR3 is TGTGCCAGCAGCCCCAGGTTGGATACGCAGTATTTT. It encodes CASSPRLDTQYF. Together with reference TRBV9 and TRBJ2-3, the CDR3 gives the full variable domain: DSGVTQTPKHLITATGQRVTLRCSPRSGDLSVYWYQQSLDQGLQFLIQYYNGEERAKGNILERFSAQQFPDLHSELNLSSLELGDSALYFCASSPRLDTQYFGPGTRLTVL.

V gene TRBV15 combines with J gene TRBJ1-5; D is unresolved. Germline CDR1 is LNHNV and CDR2 is YYDKDF (reference sequence). V shed 6 bases and J shed 0 bases, with 6 bases lying between them. This CDR3 region has 13 residues. Here the CDR3 DNA reads TGTGCCACCAGAAGGAGTAGCAATCAGCCCCAGCATTTT. Protein: CATRRSSNQPQHF. The variable domain in full, completed from reference TRBV15 and TRBJ1-5, reads DAMVIQNPRYQVTQFGKPVTLSCSQTLNHNVMYWYQQKSSQAPKLLFHYYDKDFNNEADTPDNFQSRRPNTSFCFLDIRSPGLGDTAMYLCATRRSSNQPQHFGDGTRLSIL.

V and J are TRBV4-1 and TRBJ2-1; perhaps TRBD2 as D (6 bases). The CDR3 loop spans 15 amino acids. The V end lost 1 base, the J end lost 5 bases, and 12 bases lay between the germline ends. CDR1 is MGHRA and CDR2 is YSYEKL in the germline V gene. The CDR3 region has the DNA TGCGCCAGCAGCCAAGGGGGACTCCGACACAATGAGCAGTTCTTC. Amino acids: CASSQGGLRHNEQFF.

The V gene is TRBV6-4, the J gene TRBJ2-1, with D tentatively TRBD2 (7 bases). Deletions cut 2 bases from V and 9 bases from J, with 11 bases between. Germline-derived CDR1 and CDR2 are MRHNA and SNTAGT. CDR3 length: 13 residues. This chain's CDR3 is CASSDRRGAEQFF. CDR3 bases: TGTGCCAGCAGTGACCGACGGGGGGCTGAGCAGTTCTTC.

This clone is a singleton in its sample. The gene calls are TRBV2 and TRBJ2-1; TRBD1 matches at 7 bases. This CDR3 spans 15 amino acids. CDR1 and CDR2 from the germline V gene are SNHLY and FYNNEI. The junction had 5 bases not matched to a gene; V was cut back by 4 bases and J by 2 bases. This CDR3 is CASSAARGTYNEQFF. The CDR3 DNA sequence: TGTGCCAGCAGTGCGGCCAGGGGGACCTACAATGAGCAGTTCTTC. The variable domain in full, with the rest retrieved from reference TRBV2 and TRBJ2-1, is EPEVTQTPSHQVTQMGQEVILRCVPISNHLYFYWYRQILGQKVEFLVSFYNNEISEKSEIFDDQFSVERPDGSNFTLKIRSTKLEDSAMYFCASSAARGTYNEQFFGPGTRLTVL.

This clone has more than one count but fewer than ten. The chain carries TRBV2 and TRBJ2-7; D is undetermined. Between the trimmed V and J ends, which lost 7 bases and 5 bases, there was a span of 9 bases. Germline CDR1 SNHLY, CDR2 FYNNEI. The length of the CDR3 is 11 residues. CDR3 nucleotides: TGTGCCAGCACAGACATCCACGAGCAGTACTTC. The encoded protein is CASTDIHEQYF.

CDR3: CASSLAPAEEETQYF. As DNA, the CDR3 is TGCGCCAGCAGCTTGGCCCCAGCGGAAGAAGAGACCCAGTACTTC. This rearrangement joins TRBV5-1 to TRBJ2-5, with D perhaps matching TRBD2 (5 bases). The germline CDR1 and CDR2 sequences are SGHRS and YFSETQ. The CDR3 is 15 residues long. The V end lost 0 bases, the J end lost 3 bases, and 12 bases lay between the germline ends. The full variable domain, in which reference TRBV5-1 and TRBJ2-5 provide the parts outside the CDR3, is KAGVTQTPRYLIKTRGQQVTLSCSPISGHRSVSWYQQTPGQGLQFLFEYFSETQRNKGNFPGRFSGRQFSNSRSEMNVSTLELGDSALYLCASSLAPAEEETQYFGPGTRLLVL.

The V call is TRBV5-4, the J call TRBJ2-7; either TRBD1 or TRBD2 may supply D (5 bases each). There are 12 residues in the CDR3. V was pared by 5 bases and J by 6 bases, with 12 bases between. Germline lookup yields CDR1 SGHNT and CDR2 YYREEE (reference sequence). The DNA of the CDR3 is TGTGCCAGCAGTTGGGACCGGGCCGAGCAGTACTTC. Amino acid sequence: CASSWDRAEQYF.

This chain joins TRBV7-3 and TRBJ2-1; 11 bases line up with TRBD2. CDR3 length: 17 amino acids. CDR1 and CDR2 from the germline V gene are SGHTA and FQGTGA. With 1 base clipped from V and 4 bases from J, the junction kept 6 bases outside the gene matches. CDR3 protein: CASSLKGLAGGYNEQFF. The CDR3 region has the DNA TGTGCCAGCAGCTTAAAAGGGCTAGCGGGGGGATACAATGAGCAGTTCTTC. Together with reference TRBV7-3 and TRBJ2-1, the CDR3 gives the full variable domain: GAGVSQTPSNKVTEKGKYVELRCDPISGHTALYWYRQSLGQGPEFLIYFQGTGAADDSGLPNDRFFAVRPEGSVSTLKIQRTERGDSAVYLCASSLKGLAGGYNEQFFGPGTRLTVL.